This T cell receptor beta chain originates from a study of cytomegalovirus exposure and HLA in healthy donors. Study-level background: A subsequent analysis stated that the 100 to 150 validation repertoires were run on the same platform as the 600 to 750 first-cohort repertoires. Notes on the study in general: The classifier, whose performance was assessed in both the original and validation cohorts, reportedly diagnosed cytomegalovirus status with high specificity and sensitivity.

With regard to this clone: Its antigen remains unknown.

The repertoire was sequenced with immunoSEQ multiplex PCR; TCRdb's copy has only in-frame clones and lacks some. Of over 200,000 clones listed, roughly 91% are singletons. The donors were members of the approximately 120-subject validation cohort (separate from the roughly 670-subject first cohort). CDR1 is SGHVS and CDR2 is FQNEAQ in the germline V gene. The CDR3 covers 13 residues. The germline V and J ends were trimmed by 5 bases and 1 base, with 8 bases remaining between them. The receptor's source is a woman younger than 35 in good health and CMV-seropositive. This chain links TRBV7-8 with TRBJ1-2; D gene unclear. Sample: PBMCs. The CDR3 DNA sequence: TGTGCCAGCAGCAACGGGGTTAACTATGGCTACACCTTC. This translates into CASSNGVNYGYTF.